At least ten counts were recorded for the clone carrying this TCR beta chain. The target antigen is unknown. The sample is drawn from a study of response to subunit inactivated influenza vaccine. Findings and caveats of the study: Authors suggested seasonal influenza vaccinations each recruit few new T cells.

A single record per CDR3 protein comes from TCRdb applying MiXCR to the RT-PCR reads. Among 430,000 or so distinct CDR3 sequences, about 10% were seen once, and the ten largest hold about an eighth. The V end was cut by 6 bases, the J end by 5 bases, with 14 bases between. The CDR3 spans 13 residues. Germline V gives CDR1 SGHRS, CDR2 YFSETQ. The rearrangement links TRBV5-1 to TRBJ2-5; D is ambiguous. The source was PBMCs from blood, collected around seven weeks after vaccination. This clonotype originated in a man aged 45-60 years who received an inactivated influenza vaccine. This CDR3 is CASNSHSRETQYF. The CDR3, as DNA: TGCGCCAGCAACAGCCACTCGAGGGAGACCCAGTACTTC.